The TCR beta chain described here comes from a study of STAT3 mutations in large granular lymphocyte leukemia. Study outcomes and limitations: In T-cell large granular lymphocyte leukemia, about half of patients showed multiple immunodominant subclonotypes. A small but highly pathogenic clone may have been missed. After therapy, about 35% of the 18 patients switched clonotypes, all new clones STAT3 wild type.

This clone was counted between two and nine times. Antigen unknown. Average productive template count per sample was approximately 40,000. Method: immunoSEQ multiplex PCR; TCRdb's copy keeps in-frame clones and lacks some. The repertoire consists of thousands of clones, with more than 60% occurring once and the leading ten covering around 84%. Germline assignment: CDR1 LGHNT and CDR2 FRNRAP. The length of the CDR3 is 13 residues. The V end lost 3 bases, the J end lost 8 bases, and 11 bases lay between the germline ends. This chain uses TRBV12-5 with TRBJ2-1, with D possibly matching TRBD2 (5 bases). Sequenced input: peripheral blood mononuclear cells. This TCR was recovered from a man in his forties or fifties with T-cell large granular lymphocyte leukemia. Some clones in this sample may be carry-over from other donors' samples. The CDR3 spells CASGFNPGDEQFF. DNA for the CDR3: TGTGCTAGTGGTTTCAACCCCGGGGATGAGCAGTTCTTC.